Included here is one T cell receptor (beta chain) sequence, with context. Its antigen is as yet unknown. CDR3 length equals 16 residues. Germline trimming cut 6 bases from V and 3 bases from J; bases unmatched to any gene: 3. In germline, CDR1 is SGHVS, CDR2 FQNEAQ. This sample is drawn from a study of cytomegalovirus exposure and HLA in healthy donors. Study results and caveats: TCR beta sequences numbering 15,000 to 20,000 were associated with HLA alleles at 0.05 false discovery rate in a later analysis.

This PCR relied on a set of 60 Vbeta primers and 13 Jbeta primers. This table comes from immunoSEQ multiplex PCR, and its TCRdb copy is limited to in-frame clones, with some not included. The sample includes roughly 140,000 clones, 82% seen only once; the top ten take around 2.5%. This TCR was recovered from a male donor in good health and CMV-seronegative. The sample was PBMCs. This sequence joins TRBV7-8 and TRBJ2-2; 14 nucleotides agree with TRBD2. The CDR3 is CASRGLAGEDTGELFF. The CDR3 DNA reads TGTGCCAGCAGGGGACTAGCGGGAGAGGACACCGGGGAGCTGTTTTTT.